Following are 13 T cell receptor beta chains from one sample sequenced in a study of cytomegalovirus exposure and HLA in healthy donors. The PCR employed 60 Vbeta primers together with 13 Jbeta primers. Sequenced by immunoSEQ multiplex PCR; TCRdb stores in-frame clones only, minus some. The sample shows about 120,000 clones, 81% of them seen only once. The sample was PBMCs. These receptors all come from a woman in her forties in good health and CMV-seronegative.

The CDR3 bases are TGTGCCATCAGTGAGAGCGAAGGGGCCTCCTACGAGCAGTACTTC. This sequence encodes CAISESEGASYEQYF. The chain employs TRBV10-3 and TRBJ2-7, with D perhaps matching TRBD1 (5 bases). The CDR3 length is 15 residues. Germline CDR1 ENHRY, CDR2 SYGVKD. Trimming shortened V by 2 bases and J by 0 bases, and 11 bases separated the two germline ends.

V gene TRBV11-2 combines with J gene TRBJ2-2; D possibly corresponds to TRBD1 (7 bases). Germline lookup yields CDR1 SGHAT and CDR2 FQNNGV. This CDR3 contains 15 residues. Deletions cut 2 bases from V and 3 bases from J, with 10 bases between. CDR3 DNA: TGTGCCAGCAGCTTACAGGGGGGAGACACCGGGGAGCTGTTTTTT. Translated: CASSLQGGDTGELFF.

J is TRBJ1-2 and V is TRBV7-2, with D possibly matching TRBD1 (6 bases). The CDR3 is 15 amino acids. Per germline, CDR1 SGHTA and CDR2 FQGNSA. The V and J ends lost 3 bases and 0 bases respectively, with 11 bases between them. For the CDR3, the DNA is TGTGCCAGCAGCTTGGCTAGACAGGCTAACTATGGCTACACCTTC. Protein product: CASSLARQANYGYTF.

This clone was seen a handful of times. CDR3 bases: TGCGCCAGCAGCTACCTCCCGAGCGGGCCAGATCTTTACTACGAGCAGTACTTC. It encodes CASSYLPSGPDLYYEQYF. V gene TRBV5-1 combines with J gene TRBJ2-7, with a weak D call TRBD2 (6 bases). V was pared by 3 bases and J by 3 bases, with 25 bases between. This CDR3 contains 18 residues. Germline lookup yields CDR1 SGHRS and CDR2 YFSETQ.

The V and J genes are TRBV6-5 and TRBJ1-5, with 8 bases matching TRBD1. The V segment lost 6 bases and the J segment 11 bases; nucleotides outside the gene matches: 15. In germline, CDR1 is MNHEY, CDR2 SVGAGI. This CDR3 spans 15 amino acids. In nucleotides, the CDR3 is TGTGCCAGCAGGATAGACAGGGGTGGGCAAGGGGCCCAGCATTTT. This codes for CASRIDRGGQGAQHF.

The genes are TRBV7-3 and TRBJ1-1; TRBD1 agrees at 10 bases. The CDR3 has 21 amino acids. V lost 2 bases, J lost 1 base, and 19 bases stayed unmatched. Germline V gives CDR1 SGHTA, CDR2 FQGTGA. CDR3 sequence (DNA): TGTGCCAGCAGCTTAGACAGGCCGGGACAGGGGCCCTATGCGGCGAACACTGAAGCTTTCTTT. Translation gives CASSLDRPGQGPYAANTEAFF.

The CDR3 region is CASSFLAGGPGGELFF. The CDR3 DNA is TGTGCCAGCAGCTTTCTGGCGGGAGGGCCGGGCGGGGAGCTGTTTTTT. This rearrangement joins TRBV13 to TRBJ2-2, with 9 positions matching TRBD2. After removal of 3 bases from V and 7 bases from J, the junction contained 9 bases not matched to a gene. Per the germline V gene, CDR1 is PRHDT and CDR2 is FYEKMQ (reference sequence). This CDR3 comprises 16 residues.

The genes are TRBV2 and TRBJ2-7; TRBD2 matches at 9 bases. The CDR3 sequence is 14 residues long. Per germline, CDR1 SNHLY and CDR2 FYNNEI. V shed 4 bases, J shed 0 bases, and the junction held 1 base outside the gene matches. The CDR3 coding sequence is TGTGCCAGCAGTGGGACTAGCGCCTCCTACGAGCAGTACTTC. The encoded protein is CASSGTSASYEQYF.

For the CDR3, the DNA is TGCGCCAGTGCCCTGGCTCCTTATTACAATGAGCAGTTCTTC. This sequence encodes CASALAPYYNEQFF. The V and J genes are TRBV5-1 and TRBJ2-1; D gene ambiguous. The CDR3 length is 14 residues. Germline V lookup: CDR1 SGHRS, CDR2 YFSETQ. V was shortened by 8 bases and J by 4 bases, with 16 bases between the two germline ends. The variable domain in full, completed from reference TRBV5-1 and TRBJ2-1, reads KAGVTQTPRYLIKTRGQQVTLSCSPISGHRSVSWYQQTPGQGLQFLFEYFSETQRNKGNFPGRFSGRQFSNSRSEMNVSTLELGDSALYLCASALAPYYNEQFFGPGTRLTVL.

The chain joins TRBV12-5 to TRBJ1-6; D is possibly TRBD1 (5 bases). V was trimmed by 2 bases and J by 6 bases, leaving 14 bases between them. Germline-derived CDR1 and CDR2 are LGHNT and FRNRAP. The CDR3 runs 16 residues. The chain's CDR3 is CASGLQPGGVNSPLHF. CDR3 nucleotide sequence: TGTGCTAGTGGTTTGCAACCCGGAGGGGTTAATTCACCCCTCCACTTT.

This chain connects TRBV25-1 to TRBJ2-7; TRBD1 aligns across 9 bases. V lost 6 bases and J lost 5; bases outside the gene matches: 5. Germline V gives CDR1 MGHDK, CDR2 SYGVNS. CDR3 length equals 13 residues. The CDR3 loop is CASRGGTGHEQYF. The CDR3 nucleotides read TGTGCCAGCAGGGGGGGGACAGGGCACGAGCAGTACTTC.

V and J are TRBV6-6 and TRBJ2-1, with TRBD2 matching over 10 bases. The CDR3 is made up of 15 amino acids. With V trimmed by 6 bases and J by 7 bases, 9 bases remained unmatched. Germline V gene data show CDR1 as MNHNY and CDR2 as SVGAGI (reference sequence). This chain's CDR3 is CASSLAGGGVNEQFF. CDR3 coding DNA: TGTGCCAGCAGCTTAGCGGGGGGCGGTGTTAATGAGCAGTTCTTC.

The chain is built from TRBV30 and TRBJ1-2; 8 bases line up with TRBD1. Germline trimming cut 0 bases from V and 7 bases from J; bases unmatched to any gene: 10. The CDR3 spans 15 residues. CDR1 GTSNPN and CDR2 SVGIG come from the germline V gene (reference sequence). The CDR3 sequence: CAWSVRRTGSIGYTF. Here the CDR3 DNA reads TGTGCCTGGAGTGTACGAAGGACAGGGTCGATTGGCTACACCTTC.